These 10 T cell receptor beta chains share one sample of origin, sequenced in a study of blood T cell repertoires in COVID-19. The repertoire was sequenced with immunoSEQ multiplex PCR; TCRdb's copy has only in-frame clones and lacks some. The sample has about 89,000 clones; 75% to 80% are singletons. Source material: peripheral blood. These receptors came from a man between 70 and 80 years old with COVID-19, enrolled during active disease.

The V gene is TRBV5-1, the J gene TRBJ1-3; D not certain. The length of the CDR3 is 13 residues. V was shortened by 8 bases and J by 2 bases, with 11 bases between the two germline ends. Looked up from germline, CDR1 is SGHRS and CDR2 is YFSETQ. This chain's CDR3 is CASSDTTGNTIYF. The CDR3 region has the DNA TGCGCCAGTAGCGACACAACTGGAAACACCATATATTTT.

The V gene is TRBV5-1, the J gene TRBJ1-6; 8 positions agree with TRBD1. V was pared by 6 bases and J by 10 bases, with 6 bases of the junction left unmatched. This CDR3 has 13 amino acids. Germline V CDR1 and CDR2: SGHRS, YFSETQ. CDR3 sequence (DNA): TGCGCCAGCACTACAGGGGGGAACTCACCCCTCCACTTT. This sequence encodes CASTTGGNSPLHF. Combining the CDR3 with reference TRBV5-1 and TRBJ1-6 gives the whole variable domain KAGVTQTPRYLIKTRGQQVTLSCSPISGHRSVSWYQQTPGQGLQFLFEYFSETQRNKGNFPGRFSGRQFSNSRSEMNVSTLELGDSALYLCASTTGGNSPLHFGNGTRLTVT.

The V call is TRBV4-1, the J call TRBJ1-6; D remains ambiguous. Between the trimmed V and J ends, which lost 1 base and 2 bases, there was a span of 12 bases. Germline CDR1 MGHRA, CDR2 YSYEKL. The CDR3 extends over 17 amino acids. The CDR3: CASSQVPGFAYNSPLHF. CDR3 coding DNA: TGCGCCAGCAGCCAAGTCCCGGGGTTCGCCTATAATTCACCCCTCCACTTT.

V gene TRBV14 combines with J gene TRBJ2-3, with TRBD1 matching over 8 bases. In germline, CDR1 is SGHDN, CDR2 FVKESK. The J segment lost 5 bases and the V segment lost 4 bases, leaving 2 bases of the junction unmatched. This CDR3 spans 13 amino acids. The CDR3 here is CASSPTGGDTQYF. The DNA for the CDR3 is TGTGCCAGCAGCCCCACAGGGGGAGATACGCAGTATTTT.

The table lists this clone with a few counts. This chain connects TRBV7-9 to TRBJ2-5; the D gene is possibly TRBD1 (6 bases). The CDR3 contains 14 residues. The V gene lost 5 bases and the J gene lost 6 bases, with 16 bases spanning the gap. Germline V gene sequence: CDR1 SEHNR, CDR2 FQNEAQ (reference sequence). DNA of the CDR3: TGTGCCAGCAGCCGGGACACCTCGGGGAAGACCCAGTACTTC. As protein: CASSRDTSGKTQYF.

The chain combines TRBV18 with TRBJ1-1; D not certain. This CDR3 comprises 12 residues. Trimming left V 1 base short and J 4 bases short, with 4 bases between. Germline V gene data show CDR1 as KGHSH and CDR2 as LQKENI. CDR3 loop: CASSPRSTEAFF. In DNA form, the CDR3 reads TGTGCCAGCTCACCACGGAGCACTGAAGCTTTCTTT.

V is TRBV7-2 and J is TRBJ2-4; 9 bases are a match to TRBD1. This CDR3 region has 19 residues. Germline V gene sequence: CDR1 SGHTA, CDR2 FQGNSA. The V gene end was trimmed by 4 bases and the J gene end by 4 bases; junction bases not matched to a gene: 17. The CDR3 region is CASSSVTGTGSSRKNIQYF. As DNA, the CDR3 is TGTGCCAGCAGCTCCGTAACCGGGACAGGGTCAAGTAGGAAAAACATTCAGTACTTC.

By proportion, this clone is medium-sized (0.01 to 0.1%). This chain links TRBV6-5 with TRBJ1-2, with 7 bases identical to TRBD1. V lost 6 bases and J lost 4; bases outside the gene matches: 11. This CDR3 region has 15 residues. In germline, CDR1 is MNHEY, CDR2 SVGAGI. The CDR3 region is CASSVNRGGSYGYTF. Written as DNA, the CDR3 is TGTGCCAGCAGCGTTAACAGGGGAGGTAGCTATGGCTACACCTTC.

The chain links TRBV29-1 to TRBJ2-7; 7 bases are a match to TRBD1. V lost 6 bases, J lost 5 bases, and 13 bases stayed unmatched. This CDR3 has 14 residues. Per germline, CDR1 SQVTM and CDR2 ANQGSEA. CDR3 in DNA: TGCAGCGTGCTAACAACGACAGGGCTGAACGAGCAGTACTTC. Translating it yields CSVLTTTGLNEQYF.

This chain joins TRBV9 and TRBJ2-1, with 10 positions matching TRBD2. V gave up 1 base and J gave up 7 bases; unmatched junction bases: 5. Per the germline V gene, CDR1 is SGDLS and CDR2 is YYNGEE. The CDR3 is made up of 15 amino acids. The CDR3 region has the DNA TGTGCCAGCAGCGTAAGCGGGGGGGGCCGGAATGAGCAGTTCTTC. Its protein product is CASSVSGGGRNEQFF.